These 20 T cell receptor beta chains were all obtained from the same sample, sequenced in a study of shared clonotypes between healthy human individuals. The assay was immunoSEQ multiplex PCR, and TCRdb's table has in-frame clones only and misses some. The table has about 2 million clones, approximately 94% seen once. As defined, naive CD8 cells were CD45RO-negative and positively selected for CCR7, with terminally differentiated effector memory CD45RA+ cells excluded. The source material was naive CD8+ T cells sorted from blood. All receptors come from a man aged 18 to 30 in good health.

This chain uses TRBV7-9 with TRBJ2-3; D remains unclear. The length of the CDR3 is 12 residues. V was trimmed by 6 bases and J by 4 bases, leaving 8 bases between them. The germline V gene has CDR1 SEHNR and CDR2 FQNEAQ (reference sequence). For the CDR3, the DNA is TGTGCCAGCAGTTCAATAGCAGATACGCAGTATTTT. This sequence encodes CASSSIADTQYF.

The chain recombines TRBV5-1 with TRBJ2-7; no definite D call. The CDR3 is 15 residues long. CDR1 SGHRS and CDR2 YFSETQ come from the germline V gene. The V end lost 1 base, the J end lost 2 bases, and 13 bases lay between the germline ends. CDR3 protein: CASSLHGGPAYEQYF. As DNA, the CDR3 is TGCGCCAGCAGCTTGCACGGCGGCCCAGCCTACGAGCAGTACTTC.

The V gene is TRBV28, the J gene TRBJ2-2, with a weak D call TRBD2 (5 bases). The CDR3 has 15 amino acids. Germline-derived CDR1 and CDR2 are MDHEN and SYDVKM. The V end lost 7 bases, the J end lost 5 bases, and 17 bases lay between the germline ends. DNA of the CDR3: TGTGCCAGCACCATAATGGGAGCTGGGACCGGGGAGCTGTTTTTT. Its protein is CASTIMGAGTGELFF.

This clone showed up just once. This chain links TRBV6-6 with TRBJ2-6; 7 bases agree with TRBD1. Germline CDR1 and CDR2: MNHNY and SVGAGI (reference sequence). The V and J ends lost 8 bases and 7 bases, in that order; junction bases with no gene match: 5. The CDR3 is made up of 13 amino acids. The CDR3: CASEGAEANVLTF. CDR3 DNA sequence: TGTGCCAGCGAGGGGGCAGAAGCCAACGTCCTGACTTTC.

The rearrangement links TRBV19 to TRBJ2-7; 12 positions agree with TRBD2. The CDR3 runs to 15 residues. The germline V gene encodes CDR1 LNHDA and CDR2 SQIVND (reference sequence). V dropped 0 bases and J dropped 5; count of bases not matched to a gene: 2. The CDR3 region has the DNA TGTGCCAGTAGTATAGAGACTAGCGGGGGCGACGAGCAGTACTTC. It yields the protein CASSIETSGGDEQYF.

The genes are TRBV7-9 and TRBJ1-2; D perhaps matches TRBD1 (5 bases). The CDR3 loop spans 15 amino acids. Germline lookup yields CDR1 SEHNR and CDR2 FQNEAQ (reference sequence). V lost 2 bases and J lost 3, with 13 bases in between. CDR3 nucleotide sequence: TGTGCCAGCAGCTTAATTGGTCAGGGTGACTATGGCTACACCTTC. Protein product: CASSLIGQGDYGYTF.

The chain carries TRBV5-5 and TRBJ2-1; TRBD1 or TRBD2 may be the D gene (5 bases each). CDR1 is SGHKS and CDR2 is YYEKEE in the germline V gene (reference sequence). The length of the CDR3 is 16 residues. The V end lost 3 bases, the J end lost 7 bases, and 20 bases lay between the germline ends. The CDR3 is CASSSLQGRGPNEQFF. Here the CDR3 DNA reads TGTGCCAGCAGCTCCCTCCAGGGCCGGGGTCCGAATGAGCAGTTCTTC.

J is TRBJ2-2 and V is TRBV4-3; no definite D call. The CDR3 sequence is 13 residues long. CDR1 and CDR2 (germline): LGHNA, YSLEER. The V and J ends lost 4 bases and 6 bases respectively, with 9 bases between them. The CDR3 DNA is TGCGCCAGCAGCCTCAATATAGCCGGGGAGCTGTTTTTT. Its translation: CASSLNIAGELFF.

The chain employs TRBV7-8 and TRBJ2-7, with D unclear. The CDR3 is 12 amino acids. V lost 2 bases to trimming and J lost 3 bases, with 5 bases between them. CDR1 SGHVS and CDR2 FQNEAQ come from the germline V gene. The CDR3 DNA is TGTGCCAGCAGCTTAAACCACTACGAGCAGTACTTC. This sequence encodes CASSLNHYEQYF. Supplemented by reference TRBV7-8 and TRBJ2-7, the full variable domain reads GAGVSQSPRYKVAKRGQDVALRCDPISGHVSLFWYQQALGQGPEFLTYFQNEAQLDKSGLPSDRFFAERPEGSVSTLKIQRTQQEDSAVYLCASSLNHYEQYFGPGTRLTVT.

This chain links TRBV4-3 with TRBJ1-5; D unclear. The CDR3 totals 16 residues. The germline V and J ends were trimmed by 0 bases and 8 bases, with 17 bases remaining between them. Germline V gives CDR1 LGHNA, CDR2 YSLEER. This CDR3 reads CASSQEYYASREPQHF. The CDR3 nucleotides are TGCGCCAGCAGCCAAGAGTATTACGCAAGCCGCGAGCCCCAGCATTTT.

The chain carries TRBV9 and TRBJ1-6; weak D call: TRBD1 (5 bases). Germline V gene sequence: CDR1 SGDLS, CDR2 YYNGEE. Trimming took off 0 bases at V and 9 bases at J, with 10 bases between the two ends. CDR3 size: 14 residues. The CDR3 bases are TGTGCCAGCAGCGTAGTAGACAGCTTTTCACCCCTCCACTTT. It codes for CASSVVDSFSPLHF.

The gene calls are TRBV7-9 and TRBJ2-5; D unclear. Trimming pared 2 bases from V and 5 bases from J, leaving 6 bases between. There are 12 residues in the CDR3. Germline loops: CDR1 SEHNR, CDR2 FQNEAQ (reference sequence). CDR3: CASSLSAETQYF. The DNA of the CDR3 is TGTGCCAGCAGCTTATCGGCGGAGACCCAGTACTTC.

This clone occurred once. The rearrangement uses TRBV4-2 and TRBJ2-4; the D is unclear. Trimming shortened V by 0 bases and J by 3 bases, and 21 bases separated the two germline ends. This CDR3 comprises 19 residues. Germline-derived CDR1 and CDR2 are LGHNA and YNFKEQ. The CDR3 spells CASSQDNPYFTLGKNIQYF. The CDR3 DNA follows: TGTGCCAGCAGCCAAGATAATCCCTATTTCACCCTGGGCAAAAACATTCAGTACTTC.

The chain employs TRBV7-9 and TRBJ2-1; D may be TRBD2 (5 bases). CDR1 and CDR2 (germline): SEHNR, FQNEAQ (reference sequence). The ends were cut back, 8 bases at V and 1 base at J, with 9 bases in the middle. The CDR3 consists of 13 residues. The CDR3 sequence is CASGLGSYNEQFF. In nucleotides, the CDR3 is TGTGCCAGCGGACTCGGTTCCTACAATGAGCAGTTCTTC.

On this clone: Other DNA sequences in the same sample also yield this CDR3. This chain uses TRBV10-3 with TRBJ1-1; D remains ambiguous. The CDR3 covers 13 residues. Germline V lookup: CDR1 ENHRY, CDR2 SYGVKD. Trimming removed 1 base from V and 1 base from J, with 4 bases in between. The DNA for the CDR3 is TGTGCCATCAGTGAGTTGGGGAACACTGAAGCTTTCTTT. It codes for CAISELGNTEAFF.

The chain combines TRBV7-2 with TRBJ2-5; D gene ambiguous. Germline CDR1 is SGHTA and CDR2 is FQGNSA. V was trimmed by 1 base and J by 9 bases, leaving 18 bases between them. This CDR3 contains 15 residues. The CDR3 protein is CASSLVLAGPLPQYF. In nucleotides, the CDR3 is TGTGCCAGCAGCTTAGTTTTAGCCGGGCCGCTCCCCCAGTACTTC.

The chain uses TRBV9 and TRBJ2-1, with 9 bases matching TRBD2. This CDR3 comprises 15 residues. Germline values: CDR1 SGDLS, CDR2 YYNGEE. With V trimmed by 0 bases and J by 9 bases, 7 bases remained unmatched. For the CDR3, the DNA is TGTGCCAGCAGCGTAGGTGCGGGGGGGCCAGCTGAGCAGTTCTTC. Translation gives CASSVGAGGPAEQFF.

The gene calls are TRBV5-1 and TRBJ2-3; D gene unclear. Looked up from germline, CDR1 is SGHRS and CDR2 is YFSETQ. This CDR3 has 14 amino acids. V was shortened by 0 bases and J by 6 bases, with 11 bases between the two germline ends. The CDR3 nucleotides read TGCGCCAGCAGCTTGGGGCTTGGTTCCGATACGCAGTATTTT. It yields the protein CASSLGLGSDTQYF. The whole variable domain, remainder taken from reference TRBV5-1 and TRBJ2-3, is KAGVTQTPRYLIKTRGQQVTLSCSPISGHRSVSWYQQTPGQGLQFLFEYFSETQRNKGNFPGRFSGRQFSNSRSEMNVSTLELGDSALYLCASSLGLGSDTQYFGPGTRLTVL.

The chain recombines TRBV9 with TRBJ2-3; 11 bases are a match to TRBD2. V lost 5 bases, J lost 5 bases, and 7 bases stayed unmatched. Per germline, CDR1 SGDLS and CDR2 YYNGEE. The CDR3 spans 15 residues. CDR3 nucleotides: TGTGCCAGCAGTGATCCGGGACTAGCGGTAGATACGCAGTATTTT. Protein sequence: CASSDPGLAVDTQYF. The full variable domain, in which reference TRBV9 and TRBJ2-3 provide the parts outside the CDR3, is DSGVTQTPKHLITATGQRVTLRCSPRSGDLSVYWYQQSLDQGLQFLIQYYNGEERAKGNILERFSAQQFPDLHSELNLSSLELGDSALYFCASSDPGLAVDTQYFGPGTRLTVL.

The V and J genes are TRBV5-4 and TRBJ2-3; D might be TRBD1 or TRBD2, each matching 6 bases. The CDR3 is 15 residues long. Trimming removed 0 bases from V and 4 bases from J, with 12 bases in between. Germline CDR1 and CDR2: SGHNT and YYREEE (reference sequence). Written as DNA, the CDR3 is TGTGCCAGCAGCTTGGCCTTGGGGGGCCCAGATACGCAGTATTTT. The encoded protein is CASSLALGGPDTQYF.